This T cell receptor beta chain emerged from a study of blood T cell repertoires in COVID-19. Study-wide context: Acute and convalescent COVID-19 samples came from the United States, Italy and Spain. In each case, the material was cDNA or gDNA derived from T cells, B-cell-depleted T cells, or PBMCs.

How the authors handled the data: Reference gene primer amplification yielded estimated nucleated cell counts. Only in-frame clones appear in the TCRdb table, and some are missing; sequencing was by immunoSEQ multiplex PCR. V and J calls and clone size follow that table, whereas D and trimming were derived from the DNA. The data contain 200,000 to 250,000 clones, over 75% of them singletons. Seattle researchers signed up patients amid active infection and tracked them longitudinally. This sequence originates from a man between 50 and 59 years old with COVID-19, enrolled during active disease. Material for sequencing was peripheral blood.

The CDR3 protein is CAWSVGTGVSQETQYF. CDR3 DNA sequence: TGTGCCTGGAGTGTAGGGACAGGGGTTTCTCAAGAGACCCAGTACTTC. The rearrangement uses TRBV30 and TRBJ2-5, with 10 bases identical to TRBD1. Germline CDR1 and CDR2: GTSNPN and SVGIG (reference sequence). This CDR3 has 16 amino acids. Unmatched junction bases numbered 6, after V lost 0 bases and J lost 2 bases.